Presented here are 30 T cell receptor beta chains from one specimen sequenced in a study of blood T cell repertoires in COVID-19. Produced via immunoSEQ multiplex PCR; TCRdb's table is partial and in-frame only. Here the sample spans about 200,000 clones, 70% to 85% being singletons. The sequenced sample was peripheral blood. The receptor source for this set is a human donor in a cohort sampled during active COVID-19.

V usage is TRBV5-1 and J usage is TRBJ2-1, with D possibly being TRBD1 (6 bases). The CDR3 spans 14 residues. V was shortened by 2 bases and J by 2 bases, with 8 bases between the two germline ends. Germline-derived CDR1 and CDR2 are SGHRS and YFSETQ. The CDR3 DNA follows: TGCGCCAGCAGCTTTCGGACAGCCTACAATGAGCAGTTCTTC. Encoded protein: CASSFRTAYNEQFF.

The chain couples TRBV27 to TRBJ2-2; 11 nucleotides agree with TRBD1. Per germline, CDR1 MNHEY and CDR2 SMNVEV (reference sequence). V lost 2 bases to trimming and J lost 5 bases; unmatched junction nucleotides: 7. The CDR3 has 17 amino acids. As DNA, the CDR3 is TGTGCCAGCAGTTTAGTCCCGGGACAGGGGGGGACCGGGGAGCTGTTTTTT. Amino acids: CASSLVPGQGGTGELFF.

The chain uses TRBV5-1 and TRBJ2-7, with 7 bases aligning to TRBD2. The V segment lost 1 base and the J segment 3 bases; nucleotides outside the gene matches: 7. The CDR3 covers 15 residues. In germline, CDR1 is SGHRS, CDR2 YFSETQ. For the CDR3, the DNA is TGCGCCAGCAGCTTGCGGGCGGGAGTAGGCTACGAGCAGTACTTC. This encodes CASSLRAGVGYEQYF. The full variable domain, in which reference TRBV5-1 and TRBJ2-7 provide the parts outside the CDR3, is KAGVTQTPRYLIKTRGQQVTLSCSPISGHRSVSWYQQTPGQGLQFLFEYFSETQRNKGNFPGRFSGRQFSNSRSEMNVSTLELGDSALYLCASSLRAGVGYEQYFGPGTRLTVT.

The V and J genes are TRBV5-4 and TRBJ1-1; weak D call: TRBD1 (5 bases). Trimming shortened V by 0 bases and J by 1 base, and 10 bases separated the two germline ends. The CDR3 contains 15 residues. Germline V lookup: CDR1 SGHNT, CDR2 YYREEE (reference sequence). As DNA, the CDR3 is TGTGCCAGCAGCTTGGCTGGGGCGCGGAACACTGAAGCTTTCTTT. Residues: CASSLAGARNTEAFF.

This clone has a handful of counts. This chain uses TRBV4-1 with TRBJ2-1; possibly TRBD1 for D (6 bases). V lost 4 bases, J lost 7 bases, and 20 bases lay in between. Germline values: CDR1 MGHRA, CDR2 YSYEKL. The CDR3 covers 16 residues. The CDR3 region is CASSLGQPGAKNEQFF. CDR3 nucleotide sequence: TGCGCCAGCAGCCTAGGACAGCCAGGGGCAAAGAATGAGCAGTTCTTC.

CDR3 bases: TGTGCCAGCAGCTTCTTTAACAGGGGGCTAAAAGGAAACACCATATATTTT. Translation gives CASSFFNRGLKGNTIYF. The rearrangement joins TRBV11-2 to TRBJ1-3; 9 nucleotides line up with TRBD1. The CDR3 runs to 17 residues. The germline V gene has CDR1 SGHAT and CDR2 FQNNGV. V trimming: 3 bases; J trimming: 4 bases; junction bases outside the gene matches: 10.

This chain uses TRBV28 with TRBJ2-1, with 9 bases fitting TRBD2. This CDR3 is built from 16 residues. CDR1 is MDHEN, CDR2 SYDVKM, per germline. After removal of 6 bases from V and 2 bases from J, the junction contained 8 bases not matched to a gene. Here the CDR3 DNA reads TGTGCCAGCAGCCGGCGGGGGGGGAGTCCCTACAATGAGCAGTTCTTC. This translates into CASSRRGGSPYNEQFF.

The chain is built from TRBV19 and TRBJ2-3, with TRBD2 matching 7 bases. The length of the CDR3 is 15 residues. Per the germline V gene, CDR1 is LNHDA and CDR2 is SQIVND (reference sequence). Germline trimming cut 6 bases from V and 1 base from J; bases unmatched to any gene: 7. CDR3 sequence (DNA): TGTGCCAGTAGCAGTGCGGGAGCGGGCACAGATACGCAGTATTTT. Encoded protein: CASSSAGAGTDTQYF.

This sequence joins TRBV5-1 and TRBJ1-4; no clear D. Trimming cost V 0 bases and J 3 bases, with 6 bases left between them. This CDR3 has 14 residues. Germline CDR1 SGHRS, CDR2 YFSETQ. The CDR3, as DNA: TGCGCCAGCAGCTTGGGGGGAGCTAATGAAAAACTGTTTTTT. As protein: CASSLGGANEKLFF.

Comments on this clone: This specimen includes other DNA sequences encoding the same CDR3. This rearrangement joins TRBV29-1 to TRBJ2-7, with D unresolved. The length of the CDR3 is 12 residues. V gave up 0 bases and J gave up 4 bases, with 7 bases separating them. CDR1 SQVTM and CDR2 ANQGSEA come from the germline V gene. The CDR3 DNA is TGCAGCGTTGAAGACCGTCTTTACGAGCAGTACTTC. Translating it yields CSVEDRLYEQYF.

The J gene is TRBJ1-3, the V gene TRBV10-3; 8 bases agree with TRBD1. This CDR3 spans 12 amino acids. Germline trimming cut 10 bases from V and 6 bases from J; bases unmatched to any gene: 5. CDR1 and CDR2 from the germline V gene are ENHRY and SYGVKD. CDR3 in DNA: TGTGCCACAGCGGACAGGGCAAACACCATATATTTT. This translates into CATADRANTIYF.

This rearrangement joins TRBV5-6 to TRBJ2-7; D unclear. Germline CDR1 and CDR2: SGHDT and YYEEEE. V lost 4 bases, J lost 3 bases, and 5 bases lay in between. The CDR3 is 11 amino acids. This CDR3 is CASSKRYEQYF. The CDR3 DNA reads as TGTGCCAGCAGCAAGCGCTACGAGCAGTACTTC.

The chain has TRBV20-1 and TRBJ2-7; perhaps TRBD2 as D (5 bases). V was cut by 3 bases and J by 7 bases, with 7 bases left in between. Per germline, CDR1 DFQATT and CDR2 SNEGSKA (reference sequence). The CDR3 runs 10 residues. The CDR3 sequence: CSARREEQYF. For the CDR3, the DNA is TGCAGTGCTAGGAGGGAAGAGCAGTACTTC.

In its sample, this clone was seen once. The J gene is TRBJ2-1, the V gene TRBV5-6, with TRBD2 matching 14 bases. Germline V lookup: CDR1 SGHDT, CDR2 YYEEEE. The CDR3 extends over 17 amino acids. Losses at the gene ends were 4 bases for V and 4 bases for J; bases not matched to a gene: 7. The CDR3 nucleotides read TGTGCCAGCAGCCTGGGACTAGCGGGAGCGGCTTACAATGAGCAGTTCTTC. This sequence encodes CASSLGLAGAAYNEQFF.

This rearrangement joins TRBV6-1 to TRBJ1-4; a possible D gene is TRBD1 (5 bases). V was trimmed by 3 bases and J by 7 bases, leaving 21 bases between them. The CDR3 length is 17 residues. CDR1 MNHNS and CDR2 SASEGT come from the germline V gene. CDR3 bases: TGTGCCAGCAGTGACCAGGGCGTAAGCAGGGATAGTGAAAAACTGTTTTTT. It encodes CASSDQGVSRDSEKLFF.

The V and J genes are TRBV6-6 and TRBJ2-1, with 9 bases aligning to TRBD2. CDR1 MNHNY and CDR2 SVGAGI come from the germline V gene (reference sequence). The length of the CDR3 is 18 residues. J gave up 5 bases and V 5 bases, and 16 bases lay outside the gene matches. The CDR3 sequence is CASSLRRRSGSEDNEQFF. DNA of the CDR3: TGTGCCAGCAGTCTAAGACGTCGTAGCGGGAGTGAAGACAATGAGCAGTTCTTC.

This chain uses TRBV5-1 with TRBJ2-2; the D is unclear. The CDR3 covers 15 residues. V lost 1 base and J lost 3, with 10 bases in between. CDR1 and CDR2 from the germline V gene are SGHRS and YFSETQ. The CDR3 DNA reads TGCGCCAGCAGCTTGAAACGAACTGACACCGGGGAGCTGTTTTTT. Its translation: CASSLKRTDTGELFF. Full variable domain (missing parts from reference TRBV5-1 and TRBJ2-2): KAGVTQTPRYLIKTRGQQVTLSCSPISGHRSVSWYQQTPGQGLQFLFEYFSETQRNKGNFPGRFSGRQFSNSRSEMNVSTLELGDSALYLCASSLKRTDTGELFFGEGSRLTVL.

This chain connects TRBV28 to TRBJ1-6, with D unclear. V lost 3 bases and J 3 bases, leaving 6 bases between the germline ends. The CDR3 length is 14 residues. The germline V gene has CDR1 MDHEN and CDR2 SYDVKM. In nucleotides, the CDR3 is TGTGCCAGCAGTTTGGCACACTATAATTCACCCCTCCACTTT. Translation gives CASSLAHYNSPLHF. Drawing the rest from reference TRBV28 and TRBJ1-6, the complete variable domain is DVKVTQSSRYLVKRTGEKVFLECVQDMDHENMFWYRQDPGLGLRLIYFSYDVKMKEKGDIPEGYSVSREKKERFSLILESASTNQTSMYLCASSLAHYNSPLHFGNGTRLTVT.

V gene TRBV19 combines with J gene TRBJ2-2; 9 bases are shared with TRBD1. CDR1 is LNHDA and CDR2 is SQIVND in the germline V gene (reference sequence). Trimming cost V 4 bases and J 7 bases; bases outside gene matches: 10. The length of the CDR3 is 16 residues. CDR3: CASSSRGQGHRGELFF. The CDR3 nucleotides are TGTGCCAGTAGTAGCAGGGGACAGGGTCACCGCGGGGAGCTGTTTTTT.

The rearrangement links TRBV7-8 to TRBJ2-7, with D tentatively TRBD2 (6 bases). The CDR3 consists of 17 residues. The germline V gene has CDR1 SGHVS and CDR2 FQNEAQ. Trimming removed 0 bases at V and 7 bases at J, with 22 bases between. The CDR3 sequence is CASSLAPGVGDISEQYF. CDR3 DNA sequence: TGTGCCAGCAGCTTAGCCCCGGGGGTGGGTGACATCAGTGAGCAGTACTTC.

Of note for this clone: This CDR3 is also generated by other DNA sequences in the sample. This chain's CDR3 is CASSLAGSQETQYF. The DNA for the CDR3 is TGTGCCAGCAGCTTGGCCGGTAGCCAAGAGACCCAGTACTTC. The rearrangement joins TRBV5-6 to TRBJ2-5; D unresolved. Trimming cost V 0 bases and J 1 base, with 7 bases left between them. From germline, CDR1 is SGHDT and CDR2 YYEEEE. The length of the CDR3 is 14 residues.

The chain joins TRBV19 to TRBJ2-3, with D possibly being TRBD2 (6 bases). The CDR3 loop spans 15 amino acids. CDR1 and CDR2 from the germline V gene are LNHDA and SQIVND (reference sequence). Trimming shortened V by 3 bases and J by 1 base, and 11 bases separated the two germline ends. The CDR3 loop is CASSMGGGGTDTQYF. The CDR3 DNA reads TGTGCCAGTAGTATGGGCGGAGGGGGCACAGATACGCAGTATTTT. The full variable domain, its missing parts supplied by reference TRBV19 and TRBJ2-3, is DGGITQSPKYLFRKEGQNVTLSCEQNLNHDAMYWYRQDPGQGLRLIYYSQIVNDFQKGDIAEGYSVSREKKESFPLTVTSAQKNPTAFYLCASSMGGGGTDTQYFGPGTRLTVL.

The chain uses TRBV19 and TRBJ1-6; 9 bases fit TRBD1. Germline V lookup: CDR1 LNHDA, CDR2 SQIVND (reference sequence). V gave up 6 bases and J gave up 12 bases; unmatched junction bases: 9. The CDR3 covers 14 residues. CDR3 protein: CASRPGQGLVPLHF. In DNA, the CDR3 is TGTGCCAGTAGGCCGGGACAGGGTTTAGTACCCCTCCACTTT.

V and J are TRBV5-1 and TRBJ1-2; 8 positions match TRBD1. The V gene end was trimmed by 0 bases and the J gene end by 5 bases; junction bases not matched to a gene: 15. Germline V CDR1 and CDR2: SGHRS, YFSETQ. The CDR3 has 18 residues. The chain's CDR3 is CASSLGLSGGALGYGYTF. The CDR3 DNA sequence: TGCGCCAGCAGCTTGGGGTTGTCAGGGGGCGCCCTGGGGTATGGCTACACCTTC.

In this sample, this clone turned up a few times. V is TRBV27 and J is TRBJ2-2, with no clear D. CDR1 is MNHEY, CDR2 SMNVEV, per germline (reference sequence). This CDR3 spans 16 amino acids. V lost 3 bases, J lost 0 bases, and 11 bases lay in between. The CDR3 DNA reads TGTGCCAGCAGTTTTTGGCAGAGCGCGAACACCGGGGAGCTGTTTTTT. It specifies CASSFWQSANTGELFF.

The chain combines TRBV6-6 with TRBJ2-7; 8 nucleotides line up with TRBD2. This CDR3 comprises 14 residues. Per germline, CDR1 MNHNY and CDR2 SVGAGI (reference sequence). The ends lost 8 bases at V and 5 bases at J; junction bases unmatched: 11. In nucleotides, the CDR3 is TGTGCCAGCCTCCCTAGCGGGCGCAACGACGAGCAGTACTTC. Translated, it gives CASLPSGRNDEQYF.

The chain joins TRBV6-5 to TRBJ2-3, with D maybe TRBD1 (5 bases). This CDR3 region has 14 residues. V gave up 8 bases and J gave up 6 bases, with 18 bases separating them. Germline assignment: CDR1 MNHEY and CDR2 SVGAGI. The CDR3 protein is CASQLSGKGDTQYF. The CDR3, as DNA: TGTGCCAGCCAGCTCTCAGGGAAGGGGGATACGCAGTATTTT.

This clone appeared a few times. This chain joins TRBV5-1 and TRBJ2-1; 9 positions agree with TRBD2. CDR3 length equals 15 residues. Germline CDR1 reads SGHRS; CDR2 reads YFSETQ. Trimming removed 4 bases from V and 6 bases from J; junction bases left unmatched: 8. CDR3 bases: TGCGCCAGCAGCCCAATAGCGGGAGTAGGCAATGAGCAGTTCTTC. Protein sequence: CASSPIAGVGNEQFF.

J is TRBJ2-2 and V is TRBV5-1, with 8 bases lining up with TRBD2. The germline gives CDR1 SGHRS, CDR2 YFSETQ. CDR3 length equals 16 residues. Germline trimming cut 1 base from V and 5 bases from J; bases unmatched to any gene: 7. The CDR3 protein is CASSLSPGGPTGELFF. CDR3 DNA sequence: TGCGCCAGCAGCTTGTCTCCGGGAGGGCCTACCGGGGAGCTGTTTTTT. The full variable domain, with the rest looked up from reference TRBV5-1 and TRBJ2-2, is KAGVTQTPRYLIKTRGQQVTLSCSPISGHRSVSWYQQTPGQGLQFLFEYFSETQRNKGNFPGRFSGRQFSNSRSEMNVSTLELGDSALYLCASSLSPGGPTGELFFGEGSRLTVL.

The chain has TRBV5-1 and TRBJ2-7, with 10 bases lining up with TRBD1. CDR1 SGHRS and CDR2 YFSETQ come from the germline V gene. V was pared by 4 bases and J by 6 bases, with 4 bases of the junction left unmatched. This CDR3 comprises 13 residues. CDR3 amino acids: CASSPGQGGEQYF. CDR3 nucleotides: TGCGCCAGCAGCCCCGGACAGGGGGGCGAGCAGTACTTC.